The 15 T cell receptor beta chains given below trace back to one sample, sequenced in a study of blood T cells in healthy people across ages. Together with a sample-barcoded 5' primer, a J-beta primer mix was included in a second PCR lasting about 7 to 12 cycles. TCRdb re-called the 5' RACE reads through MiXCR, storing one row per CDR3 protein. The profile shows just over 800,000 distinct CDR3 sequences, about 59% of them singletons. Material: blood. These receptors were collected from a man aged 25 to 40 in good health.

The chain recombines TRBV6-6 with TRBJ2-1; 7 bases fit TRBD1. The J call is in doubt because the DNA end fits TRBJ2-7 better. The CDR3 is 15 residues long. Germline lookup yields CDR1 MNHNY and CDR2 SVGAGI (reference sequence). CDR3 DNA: TGTGCCAGCAGTTACTCACAGGGGTCCTACAATGAGCAGTACTTC. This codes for CASSYSQGSYNEQYF.

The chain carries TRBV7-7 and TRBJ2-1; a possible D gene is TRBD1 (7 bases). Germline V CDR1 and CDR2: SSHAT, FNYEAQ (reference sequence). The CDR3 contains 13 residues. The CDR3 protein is CASGSRQGNEQFF. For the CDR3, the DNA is TGTGCTAGCGGCTCCCGACAGGGCAATGAGCAGTTCTTC. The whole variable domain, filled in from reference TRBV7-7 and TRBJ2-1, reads GAGVSQSPRYKVTKRGQDVTLRCDPISSHATLYWYQQALGQGPEFLTYFNYEAQPDKSGLPSDRFSAERPEGSISTLTIQRTEQRDSAMYRCASGSRQGNEQFFGPGTRLTVL.

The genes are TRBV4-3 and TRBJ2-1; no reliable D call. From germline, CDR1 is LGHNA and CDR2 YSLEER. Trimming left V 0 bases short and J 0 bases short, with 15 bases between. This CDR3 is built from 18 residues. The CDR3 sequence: CASSQDFGQLSSYNEQFF. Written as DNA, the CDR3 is TGCGCCAGCAGCCAAGATTTTGGGCAGCTGAGCTCCTACAATGAGCAGTTCTTC.

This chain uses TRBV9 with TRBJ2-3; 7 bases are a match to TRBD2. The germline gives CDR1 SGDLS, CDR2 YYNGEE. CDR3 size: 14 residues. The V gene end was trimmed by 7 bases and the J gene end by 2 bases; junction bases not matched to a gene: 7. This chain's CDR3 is CASARRGNTDTQYF. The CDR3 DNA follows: TGTGCCAGCGCAAGGCGGGGGAACACAGATACGCAGTATTTT.

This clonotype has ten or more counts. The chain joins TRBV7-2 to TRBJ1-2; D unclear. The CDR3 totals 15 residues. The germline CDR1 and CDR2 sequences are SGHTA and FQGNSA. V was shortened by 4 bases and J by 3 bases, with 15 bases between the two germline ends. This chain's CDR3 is CASSSGRPYDYGYTF. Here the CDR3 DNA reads TGTGCCAGCAGCTCCGGACGGCCATACGACTATGGCTACACCTTC.

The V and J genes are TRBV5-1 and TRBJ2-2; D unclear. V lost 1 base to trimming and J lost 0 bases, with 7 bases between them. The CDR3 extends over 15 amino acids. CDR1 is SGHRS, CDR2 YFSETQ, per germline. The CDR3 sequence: CASSLSGTNTGELFF. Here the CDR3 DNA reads TGCGCCAGCAGCTTGTCAGGCACGAACACCGGGGAGCTGTTTTTT.

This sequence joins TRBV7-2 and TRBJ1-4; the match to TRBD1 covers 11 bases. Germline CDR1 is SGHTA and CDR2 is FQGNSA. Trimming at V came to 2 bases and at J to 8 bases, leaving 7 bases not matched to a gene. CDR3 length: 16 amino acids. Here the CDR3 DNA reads TGTGCCAGCAGCTTATCGGGGACAGGGGGTTCCGAAAAACTGTTTTTT. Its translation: CASSLSGTGGSEKLFF.

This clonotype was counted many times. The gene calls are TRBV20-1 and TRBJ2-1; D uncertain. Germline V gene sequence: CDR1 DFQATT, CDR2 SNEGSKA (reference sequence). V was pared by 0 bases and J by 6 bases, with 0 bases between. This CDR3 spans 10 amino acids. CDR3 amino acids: CSARDNEQFF. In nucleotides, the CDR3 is TGCAGTGCTAGAGACAATGAGCAGTTCTTC.

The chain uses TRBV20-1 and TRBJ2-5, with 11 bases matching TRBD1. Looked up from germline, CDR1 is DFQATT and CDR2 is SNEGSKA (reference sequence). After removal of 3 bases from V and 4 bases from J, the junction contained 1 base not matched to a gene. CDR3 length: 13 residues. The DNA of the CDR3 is TGCAGTGCTAGCGGGACAGGGGGAGAGACCCAGTACTTC. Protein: CSASGTGGETQYF.

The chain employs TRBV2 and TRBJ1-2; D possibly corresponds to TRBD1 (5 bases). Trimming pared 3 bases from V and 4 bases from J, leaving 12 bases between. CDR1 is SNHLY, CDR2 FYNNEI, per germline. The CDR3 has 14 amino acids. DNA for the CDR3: TGTGCCAGCAGTGATAGAGGGGTTAGCTATGGCTACACCTTC. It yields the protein CASSDRGVSYGYTF.

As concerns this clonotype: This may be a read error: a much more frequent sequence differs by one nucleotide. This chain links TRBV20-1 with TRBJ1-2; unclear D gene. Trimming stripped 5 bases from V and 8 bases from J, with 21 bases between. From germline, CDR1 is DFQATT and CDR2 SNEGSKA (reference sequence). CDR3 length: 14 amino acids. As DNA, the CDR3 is TGCAGTGCTGGAGCGGAGGGATTCGCGGGAGGCTACACCTTC. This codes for CSAGAEGFAGGYTF.

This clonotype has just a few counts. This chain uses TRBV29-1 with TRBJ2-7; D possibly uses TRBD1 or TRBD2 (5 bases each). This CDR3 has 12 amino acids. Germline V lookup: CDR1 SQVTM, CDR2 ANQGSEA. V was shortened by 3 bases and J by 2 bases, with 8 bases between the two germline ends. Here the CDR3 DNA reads TGCAGCGTTGATTTGGGGGCCTACGAGCAGTACTTC. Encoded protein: CSVDLGAYEQYF.

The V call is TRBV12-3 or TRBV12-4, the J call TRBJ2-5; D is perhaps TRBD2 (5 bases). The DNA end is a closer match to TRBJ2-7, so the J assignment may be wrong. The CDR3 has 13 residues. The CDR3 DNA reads TGTGCCAGCAGTCTCGACGGGATTGGCGAGCAGTACTTC. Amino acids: CASSLDGIGEQYF.

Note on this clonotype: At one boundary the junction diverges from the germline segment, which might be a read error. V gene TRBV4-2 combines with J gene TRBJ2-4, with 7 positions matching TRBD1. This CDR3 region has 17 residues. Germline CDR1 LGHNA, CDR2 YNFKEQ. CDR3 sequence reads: CTSSQSINRGPKNIQYF. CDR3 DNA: TGTACCAGCAGCCAGAGCATTAACAGGGGTCCCAAAAACATTCAGTACTTC.

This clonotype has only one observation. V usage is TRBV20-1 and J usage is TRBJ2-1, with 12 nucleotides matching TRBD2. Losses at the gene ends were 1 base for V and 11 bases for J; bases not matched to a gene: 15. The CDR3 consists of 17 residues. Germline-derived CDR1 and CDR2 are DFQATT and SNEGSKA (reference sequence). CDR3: CSARALAGGLEVGKQFF. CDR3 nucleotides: TGCAGTGCTAGAGCCCTAGCGGGGGGGCTCGAGGTAGGGAAGCAGTTCTTC.